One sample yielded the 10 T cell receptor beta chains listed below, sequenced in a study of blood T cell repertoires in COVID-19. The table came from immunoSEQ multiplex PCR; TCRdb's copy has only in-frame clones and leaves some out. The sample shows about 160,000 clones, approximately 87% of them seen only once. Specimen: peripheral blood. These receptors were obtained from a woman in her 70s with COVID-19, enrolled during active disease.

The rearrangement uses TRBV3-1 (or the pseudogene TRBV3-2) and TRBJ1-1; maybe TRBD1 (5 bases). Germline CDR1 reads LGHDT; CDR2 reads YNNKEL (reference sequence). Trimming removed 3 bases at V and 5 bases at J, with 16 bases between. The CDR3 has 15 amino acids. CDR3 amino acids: CASSQQGLLGTEAFF. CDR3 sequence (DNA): TGTGCCAGCAGCCAGCAGGGCCTACTGGGGACTGAAGCTTTCTTT.

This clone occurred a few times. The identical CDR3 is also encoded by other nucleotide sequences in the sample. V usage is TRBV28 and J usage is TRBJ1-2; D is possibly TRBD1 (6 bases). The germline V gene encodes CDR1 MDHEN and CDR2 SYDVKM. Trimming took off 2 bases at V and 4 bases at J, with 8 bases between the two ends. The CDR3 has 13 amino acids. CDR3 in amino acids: CASSLQGSYGYTF. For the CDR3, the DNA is TGTGCCAGCAGTTTACAGGGGAGCTATGGCTACACCTTC.

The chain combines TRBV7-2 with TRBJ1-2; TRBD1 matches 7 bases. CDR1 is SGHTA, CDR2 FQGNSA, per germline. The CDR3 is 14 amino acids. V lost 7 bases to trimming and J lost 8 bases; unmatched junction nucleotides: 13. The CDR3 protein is CASNRLDRAEGYTF. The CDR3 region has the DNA TGTGCCAGCAACCGACTCGACAGGGCTGAGGGCTACACCTTC.

Here the CDR3 DNA reads TGTGCCAGCAGCTTAGCGGGGGGAAGAGATACGCAGTATTTT. Protein sequence: CASSLAGGRDTQYF. The chain couples TRBV11-2 to TRBJ2-3; 7 positions agree with TRBD2. Germline V gene data show CDR1 as SGHAT and CDR2 as FQNNGV. The CDR3 runs 14 residues. Trimming cost V 1 base and J 5 bases; bases outside gene matches: 3.

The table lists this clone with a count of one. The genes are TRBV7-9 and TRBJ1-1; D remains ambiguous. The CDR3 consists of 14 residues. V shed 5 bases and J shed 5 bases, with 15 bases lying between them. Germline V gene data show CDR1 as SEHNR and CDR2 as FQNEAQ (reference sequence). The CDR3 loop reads CASSVGLRETEAFF. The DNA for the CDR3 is TGTGCCAGCAGCGTCGGACTGAGGGAGACTGAAGCTTTCTTT.

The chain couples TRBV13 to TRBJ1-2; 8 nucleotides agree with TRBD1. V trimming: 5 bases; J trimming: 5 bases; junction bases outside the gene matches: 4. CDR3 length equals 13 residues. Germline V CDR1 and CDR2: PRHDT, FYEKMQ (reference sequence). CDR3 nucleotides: TGTGCCAGCAGCCCCCGACAGGGGTATGGCTACACCTTC. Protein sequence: CASSPRQGYGYTF.

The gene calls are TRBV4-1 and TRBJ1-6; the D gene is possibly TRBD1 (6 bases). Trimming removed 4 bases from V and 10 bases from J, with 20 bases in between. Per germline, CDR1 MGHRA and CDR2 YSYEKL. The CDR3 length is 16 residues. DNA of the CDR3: TGCGCCAGCAGCCTCGGCCACTCAGGGGAAGGATCACCCCTCCACTTT. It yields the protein CASSLGHSGEGSPLHF.

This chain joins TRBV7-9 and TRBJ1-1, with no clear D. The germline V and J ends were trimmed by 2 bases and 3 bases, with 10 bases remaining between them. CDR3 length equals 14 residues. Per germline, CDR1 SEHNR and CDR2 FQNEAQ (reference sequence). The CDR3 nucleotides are TGTGCCAGCAGCTTACGAGGGAGGGACACTGAAGCTTTCTTT. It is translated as CASSLRGRDTEAFF.

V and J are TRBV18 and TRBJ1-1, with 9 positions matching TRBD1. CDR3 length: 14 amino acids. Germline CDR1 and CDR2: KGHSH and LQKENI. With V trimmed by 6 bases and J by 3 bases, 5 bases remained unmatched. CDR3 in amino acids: CASSTGGGYTEAFF. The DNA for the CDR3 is TGTGCCAGCTCCACAGGGGGCGGGTACACTGAAGCTTTCTTT. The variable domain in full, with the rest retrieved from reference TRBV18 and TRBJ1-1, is NAGVMQNPRHLVRRRGQEARLRCSPMKGHSHVYWYRQLPEEGLKFMVYLQKENIIDESGMPKERFSAEFPKEGPSILRIQQVVRGDSAAYFCASSTGGGYTEAFFGQGTRLTVV.

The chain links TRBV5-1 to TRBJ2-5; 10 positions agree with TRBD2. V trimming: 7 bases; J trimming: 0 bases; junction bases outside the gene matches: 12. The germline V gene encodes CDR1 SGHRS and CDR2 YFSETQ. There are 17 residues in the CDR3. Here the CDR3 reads CASAPPIAGGHQETQYF. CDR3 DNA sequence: TGCGCCAGCGCGCCTCCAATAGCGGGGGGCCACCAAGAGACCCAGTACTTC. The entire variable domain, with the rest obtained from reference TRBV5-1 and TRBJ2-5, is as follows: KAGVTQTPRYLIKTRGQQVTLSCSPISGHRSVSWYQQTPGQGLQFLFEYFSETQRNKGNFPGRFSGRQFSNSRSEMNVSTLELGDSALYLCASAPPIAGGHQETQYFGPGTRLLVL.